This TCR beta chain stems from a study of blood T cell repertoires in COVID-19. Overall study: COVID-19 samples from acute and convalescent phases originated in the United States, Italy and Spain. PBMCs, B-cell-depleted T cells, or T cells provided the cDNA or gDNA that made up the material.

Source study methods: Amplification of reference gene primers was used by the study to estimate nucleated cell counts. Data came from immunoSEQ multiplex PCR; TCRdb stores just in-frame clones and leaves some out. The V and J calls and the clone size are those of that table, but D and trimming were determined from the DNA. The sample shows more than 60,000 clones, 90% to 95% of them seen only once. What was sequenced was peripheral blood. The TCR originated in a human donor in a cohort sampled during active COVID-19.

CDR3: CSVMTGIEDTQYF. The CDR3 region has the DNA TGCAGCGTTATGACAGGGATCGAGGATACGCAGTATTTT. J is TRBJ2-3 and V is TRBV29-1, with TRBD1 identical over 7 bases. This CDR3 spans 13 amino acids. Trimming cost V 5 bases and J 6 bases; bases outside gene matches: 8. Germline V gene lookup returns CDR1 SQVTM and CDR2 ANQGSEA.